Listed below are T cell receptor beta chains from one sample, sequenced in a study of CD8 T cells in Susac syndrome. TCRdb analysed the immunoSEQ multiplex PCR reads with MiXCR anew, one entry per CDR3 protein. The sample has 150,000 to 200,000 distinct CDR3 sequences; around 93% are singletons. The sequencing sample was made of CD4+ T cells from PBMCs. These receptors originate from a human donor in good health. The CDR3 runs from the conserved cysteine through the conserved F or W. D genes are given only for firm matches. Size tells how often a clone was seen (once, few, many) or the class of an expanded clone, and some rows leave it out.

d_gene	abundance	j_gene	v_gene	CDR3aa	CDR3nt
TRBD2	once	TRBJ2-3	TRBV20-1	CSADASGGAGSSTDTQYF	TGCAGTGCTGACGCTAGCGGGGGGGCTGGCTCTAGCACAGATACGCAGTATTTT
NA	NA	TRBJ1-2	TRBV19	CASTGPRGLKTGYTF	TGTGCCAGTACCGGCCCCCGGGGCCTCAAAACAGGCTACACCTTC
TRBD2	NA	TRBJ2-7	TRBV20-1	CSARGTSGATYEQYF	TGCAGTGCTCGAGGGACTAGCGGGGCAACCTACGAGCAGTACTTC
NA	NA	TRBJ1-5	TRBV28	CASSFGSIRGQPQHF	TGTGCCAGCAGTTTCGGGTCGATAAGGGGTCAGCCCCAGCATTTT
TRBD1	NA	TRBJ2-1	TRBV6-4	CASRHESGGGEQFF	TGTGCCAGCAGGCACGAATCAGGGGGTGGTGAGCAGTTCTTC
NA	few	TRBJ1-5	TRBV12-3/TRBV12-4	CASSLGAGGNQPQHF	TGTGCCAGCAGTTTAGGGGCCGGGGGGAATCAGCCCCAGCATTTT
TRBD2	NA	TRBJ2-7	TRBV5-1	CASSLDQRGSYEQYF	TGCGCCAGCAGCTTGGACCAGCGGGGCTCCTACGAGCAGTACTTC
TRBD1	NA	TRBJ1-1	TRBV3-1	CASSQAGQAPGAEAFF	TGTGCCAGCAGCCAAGCGGGACAGGCCCCGGGCGCTGAAGCTTTCTTT
TRBD2	NA	TRBJ2-7	TRBV10-3	CAIRGTSGGAYEQYF	TGTGCCATCAGGGGGACTAGCGGGGGGGCGTACGAGCAGTACTTC
NA	NA	TRBJ1-6	TRBV18	CASSPTADSPLHF	TGTGCCAGCTCACCCACAGCAGATTCACCCCTCCACTTT
NA	NA	TRBJ1-2	TRBV25-1	CASSLAGYYGYTF	TGTGCCAGCAGTTTGGCAGGGTACTATGGCTACACCTTC
NA	NA	TRBJ1-2	TRBV29-1	CSASGGDRTIYGYTF	TGCAGCGCCAGCGGTGGGGACCGAACGATCTATGGCTACACCTTC
NA	once	TRBJ2-3	TRBV6-5	CASRLQGSFQSDTQYF	TGTGCCAGCAGATTACAGGGATCGTTTCAGTCAGATACGCAGTATTTT
NA	NA	TRBJ2-7	TRBV3-1	CASSQGWATYEQYF	TGTGCCAGCAGCCAAGGGTGGGCCACCTACGAGCAGTACTTC
NA	NA	TRBJ2-7	TRBV7-2	CASSPKVGNYEQYF	TGTGCCAGCAGCCCGAAGGTGGGAAACTACGAGCAGTACTTC
TRBD1	once	TRBJ1-6	TRBV5-1	CASSLPAGTGIQSSYNSPLHF	TGCGCCAGCAGCTTACCGGCCGGGACAGGGATTCAGAGCTCCTATAATTCACCCCTCCACTTT
NA	NA	TRBJ1-6	TRBV27	CASRVAVAGDSPLHF	TGTGCCAGCAGAGTGGCGGTCGCGGGTGATTCACCCCTCCACTTT
TRBD2	NA	TRBJ2-6	TRBV20-1	CSASGQRGAGANVLTF	TGCAGTGCTAGTGGCCAGCGGGGGGCAGGGGCCAACGTCCTGACTTTC
NA	NA	TRBJ1-1	TRBV19	CASSMRETEAFF	TGTGCCAGTAGTATGCGGGAGACTGAAGCTTTCTTT
NA	once	TRBJ2-3	TRBV20-1	CSARAPGTDTQYF	TGCAGTGCTAGAGCCCCGGGGACAGATACGCAGTATTTT
TRBD2	once	TRBJ2-5	TRBV9	CASSVSAGGETQYF	TGTGCCAGCAGCGTCTCAGCGGGGGGGGAGACCCAGTACTTC
NA	NA	TRBJ1-3	TRBV7-8	CASSLMGLGSGNTIYF	TGTGCCAGCAGCTTAATGGGACTGGGCTCTGGAAACACCATATATTTT
NA	NA	TRBJ2-2	TRBV7-9	CATRPWDENTGELFF	TGTGCCACCCGGCCCTGGGACGAGAACACCGGGGAGCTGTTTTTT
TRBD1	NA	TRBJ1-1	TRBV2	CASSEQRDSLWAFF	TGTGCCAGCAGTGAACAAAGGGACAGCCTATGGGCTTTCTTT
TRBD1	NA	TRBJ2-3	TRBV12-3/TRBV12-4	CASSQTGEDTQYF	TGTGCCAGCAGCCAAACAGGGGAAGATACGCAGTATTTT
NA	NA	TRBJ2-3	TRBV6-1	CASSERGGTDTQYF	TGTGCCAGCAGTGAACGCGGGGGCACAGATACGCAGTATTTT
TRBD1	once	TRBJ1-5	TRBV10-3	CAIGQGADQPQHF	TGTGCCATCGGACAGGGGGCGGATCAGCCCCAGCATTTT
NA	NA	TRBJ2-5	TRBV10-3	CAISESQDSQETQYF	TGTGCCATCAGTGAGTCCCAGGACTCCCAAGAGACCCAGTACTTC
NA	NA	TRBJ1-1	TRBV29-1	CSVGQGPNTEAFF	TGCAGCGTTGGGCAGGGGCCGAACACTGAAGCTTTCTTT
TRBD2	NA	TRBJ2-1	TRBV7-9	CASSVFGTSGGEQFF	TGTGCCAGCAGCGTATTCGGGACTAGCGGGGGTGAGCAGTTCTTC